A single sample is the source of the 14 T cell receptor delta chains below, sequenced in a study of gamma-delta T cells after stem cell transplantation. TCRdb re-called the RT-PCR reads using CATT. The table lists around 800 delta-chain clones, roughly 15% of them singletons. What was sequenced was gamma-delta T cells. All receptors derive from a human donor. It is not recorded whose cells these are; they may come from a transplant donor.

This clone has a handful of counts. In the same sample, other DNA sequences code for this CDR3. The rearrangement joins TRDV1 to TRDJ1; D is unclear. The CDR3 contains 13 residues. V was clipped by 2 bases and J by 5 bases, with 9 bases between them. Germline lookup yields CDR1 TSWWSYY and CDR2 QGS. CDR3 amino acids: CALGEWLTDKLIF. The CDR3 nucleotides read TGTGCTCTTGGGGAATGGTTGACTGATAAACTCATCTTT.

In its sample, this clone was seen a few times. Compared with germline, one end of the junction differs, possibly owing to a read error. This specimen includes other DNA sequences encoding the same CDR3. The gene calls are TRAV29/DV5 and TRDJ1, with D unclear. The germline V gene has CDR1 NSMFDY and CDR2 ISSIKDK. The CDR3 contains 14 residues. CDR3 in amino acids: CAARHPRYTDKLIF. The CDR3 nucleotides are TGTGCAGCAAGACACCCCCGGTACACCGACAAACTCATCTTT.

This chain links TRDV2 with TRDJ1; 13 positions match TRDD3. This CDR3 comprises 19 residues. Trimming took 3 bases from V and 2 from J; bases not matched to a gene: 14. Germline V gene sequence: CDR1 GEAIGNYY, CDR2 EKD. The CDR3 loop is CACDPVLGDTPPSTDKLIF. The CDR3 region has the DNA TGTGCCTGTGACCCCGTACTGGGGGATACGCCCCCCTCAACCGATAAACTCATCTTT.

The chain uses TRDV1 and TRDJ1; 11 bases align to TRDD3. The J gene, left out of TCRdb, was set here by checking the DNA against germline. This CDR3 has 23 amino acids. Germline V lookup: CDR1 TSWWSYY, CDR2 QGS. V lost 5 bases, J lost 0 bases, and 26 bases stayed unmatched. The CDR3 is CALGPSSPLYWGISEQYTDKLIF. The CDR3 nucleotides read TGTGCTCTTGGGCCTTCCTCCCCCCTTTACTGGGGGATATCCGAGCAGTACACCGATAAACTCATCTTT.

This clone has just a few counts. A far larger clone differs by one base, so this is likely a read error. The sample has other DNA sequences that encode this CDR3 too. The chain employs TRDV1 and TRDJ1, with 12 bases identical to TRDD3. This CDR3 is 19 amino acids long. Germline CDR1 is TSWWSYY and CDR2 is QGS. The CDR3 DNA follows: TGTGCACTTGGGGAACGAAATACCTACGCGGGTACTGGGGGATACAAACTCATCTTT. Translated, it gives CALGERNTYAGTGGYKLIF.

On this clone itself: A far larger clone is just one base off, so this is likely a read error. This sample also contains other DNA sequences that code for the same CDR3. The genes are TRDV2 and TRDJ1, with 9 positions matching TRDD3. This CDR3 is 21 amino acids long. With 0 bases clipped from V and 1 base from J, the junction kept 20 bases outside the gene matches. Germline CDR1 reads GEAIGNYY; CDR2 reads EKD. Written as DNA, the CDR3 is TGTGCCTGTGACACCGTTGAGTCCAATCGGCGTACTGGGGGACTCACCGATAAACTCATCTTT. Translated: CACDTVESNRRTGGLTDKLIF.

This clone was seen more than once but under ten times. This clone may be a read error of a much larger clone one base away. V and J are TRDV1 and TRDJ1; TRDD3 aligns across 11 bases. The length of the CDR3 is 22 residues. V dropped 5 bases and J dropped 0; count of bases not matched to a gene: 23. Germline CDR1 is TSWWSYY and CDR2 is QGS. In nucleotides, the CDR3 is TGTGCTCTTGGGACTCCTCCTATGTGGGGGATACGACACTTTTTGTACACCGATAAACTCATCTTT. Its translation: CALGTPPMWGIRHFLYTDKLIF.

This clone was counted between two and nine times. V and J are TRAV29/DV5 and TRDJ1, with D perhaps matching TRDD3 (5 bases). Germline V gives CDR1 NSMFDY, CDR2 ISSIKDK. Between the trimmed V and J ends, which lost 4 bases and 5 bases, there was a span of 15 bases. This CDR3 spans 13 amino acids. The CDR3: CAAQFKRGDKLIF. The CDR3 DNA follows: TGTGCAGCACAATTTAAGAGGGGGGATAAACTCATCTTT.

In regard to this clone: The TCRdb protein, from a much larger clone, departs from this DNA's translation at residue 10, likely by read error; the protein shown derives from the DNA. The V gene is TRDV2, the J gene TRDJ1; 7 bases agree with TRDD3. Germline assignment: CDR1 GEAIGNYY and CDR2 EKD. This CDR3 is 15 amino acids long. Unmatched junction bases numbered 8, after V lost 0 bases and J lost 5 bases. This CDR3 reads CACDTVLGKEDKLIF. The CDR3 DNA reads TGTGCCTGTGACACCGTACTGGGGAAAGAGGATAAACTCATCTTT.

The chain links TRDV1 to TRDJ1; possibly TRDD3 for D (6 bases). The CDR3 is 15 residues long. V lost 3 bases and J 5 bases, leaving 16 bases between the germline ends. Germline CDR1 reads TSWWSYY; CDR2 reads QGS. The CDR3 is CALGDPFVGVDKLIF. CDR3 DNA: TGTGCTCTTGGGGACCCCTTTGTGGGGGTTGATAAACTCATCTTT.

This sequence joins TRDV1 and TRDJ1; 8 nucleotides agree with TRDD3. From germline, CDR1 is TSWWSYY and CDR2 QGS. The CDR3 extends over 23 amino acids. The V segment lost 9 bases and the J segment 2 bases; nucleotides outside the gene matches: 35. This chain's CDR3 is CALPGDGPLPTMGDPIGTDKLIF. The DNA for the CDR3 is TGTGCTCTGCCAGGGGACGGCCCCCTGCCGACCATGGGGGATCCCATCGGGACCGATAAACTCATCTTT.

This chain uses TRDV2 with TRDJ1, with TRDD3 matching 8 bases. Unmatched junction bases numbered 14, after V lost 0 bases and J lost 0 bases. The germline CDR1 and CDR2 sequences are GEAIGNYY and EKD. The CDR3 contains 19 residues. CDR3 region: CACDTVKTGGSLYTDKLIF. For the CDR3, the DNA is TGTGCCTGTGACACCGTTAAGACTGGGGGCTCACTTTACACCGATAAACTCATCTTT.

This clone appeared a few times. The protein held in TCRdb is that of a much larger clone and does not match this DNA's translation at residue 5, likely because of a read error; the protein shown is translated from the DNA. This chain joins TRDV2 and TRDJ1, with D perhaps TRDD3 (6 bases). The germline V gene has CDR1 GEAIGNYY and CDR2 EKD. V was clipped by 3 bases and J by 3 bases, with 16 bases between them. The length of the CDR3 is 15 residues. The CDR3 sequence: CACDVVRGTPDKLIF. The DNA of the CDR3 is TGTGCCTGTGACGTAGTCCGGGGGACACCCGATAAACTCATCTTT.

Remarks on this clone: This sequence is one base from a far larger clone and is likely a read error. This rearrangement joins TRDV2 to TRDJ1; TRDD3 agrees at 11 bases. J was trimmed by 0 bases and V by 3 bases; bases with no gene match: 11. This CDR3 has 18 residues. The germline V gene has CDR1 GEAIGNYY and CDR2 EKD. CDR3 sequence: CACDVVGDTRSYTDKLIF. CDR3 coding DNA: TGTGCCTGTGACGTAGTGGGGGATACGCGATCTTACACCGATAAACTCATCTTT.